These 25 T cell receptor beta chains were sequenced from one sample in a study of blood T cell repertoires in COVID-19. TCRdb keeps only in-frame clones here, not all; method: immunoSEQ multiplex PCR. This table holds over 250,000 clones, around 86% found once. The sequencing input was peripheral blood. The receptors here all came from a human donor in a cohort sampled during active COVID-19.

The gene calls are TRBV9 and TRBJ1-4, with 8 bases matching TRBD1. CDR3 length: 14 amino acids. CDR1 is SGDLS, CDR2 YYNGEE, per germline. V trimming: 4 bases; J trimming: 3 bases; junction bases outside the gene matches: 2. CDR3 protein: CASSLTGANEKLFF. CDR3 DNA: TGTGCCAGCAGCCTGACAGGGGCTAATGAAAAACTGTTTTTT. The entire variable domain, with the rest obtained from reference TRBV9 and TRBJ1-4, is as follows: DSGVTQTPKHLITATGQRVTLRCSPRSGDLSVYWYQQSLDQGLQFLIQYYNGEERAKGNILERFSAQQFPDLHSELNLSSLELGDSALYFCASSLTGANEKLFFGSGTQLSVL.

This sequence joins TRBV6-9 and TRBJ2-7, with 7 bases fitting TRBD1. CDR3 length equals 13 residues. V lost 6 bases to trimming and J lost 1 base; unmatched junction nucleotides: 3. Germline V gene sequence: CDR1 MNHGY, CDR2 SVAAGI. The chain's CDR3 is CASSQDRSYEQYF. CDR3 DNA sequence: TGTGCCAGCAGCCAGGACAGGTCCTACGAGCAGTACTTC.

This chain joins TRBV28 and TRBJ1-4; TRBD1 is a possible D gene (5 bases). Trimming stripped 3 bases from V and 13 bases from J, with 27 bases between. The CDR3 consists of 17 residues. In germline, CDR1 is MDHEN, CDR2 SYDVKM. CDR3 nucleotides: TGTGCCAGCAGTTTTCGGGGGGGGACGGACCCCCCCAAAAGACTGTTTTTT. This sequence encodes CASSFRGGTDPPKRLFF.

The chain links TRBV6-4 to TRBJ1-6; D possibly corresponds to TRBD1 (5 bases). Between the trimmed V and J ends, which lost 6 bases and 10 bases, there was a span of 16 bases. This CDR3 is 14 amino acids long. CDR1 is MRHNA and CDR2 is SNTAGT in the germline V gene. CDR3 protein: CASSPRQGISPLHF. The CDR3 DNA reads TGTGCCAGCAGCCCCCGCCAGGGAATCTCACCCCTCCACTTT.

The chain links TRBV2 to TRBJ1-2; D possibly corresponds to TRBD1 (6 bases). CDR1 is SNHLY and CDR2 is FYNNEI in the germline V gene. The CDR3 is 13 residues long. V was shortened by 6 bases and J by 4 bases, with 12 bases between the two germline ends. The CDR3 loop is CASSGDNLYGYTF. For the CDR3, the DNA is TGTGCCAGCAGCGGGGACAACCTCTATGGCTACACCTTC.

This chain joins TRBV2 and TRBJ2-3; 8 bases are a match to TRBD1. Germline V gives CDR1 SNHLY, CDR2 FYNNEI. The CDR3 runs 17 residues. Trimming removed 8 bases from V and 2 bases from J; junction bases left unmatched: 15. CDR3 bases: TGTGCCAGCTTTCCCTCCAGACGACAGGGGAACACAGATACGCAGTATTTT. It codes for CASFPSRRQGNTDTQYF.

J is TRBJ2-6 and V is TRBV4-1; maybe TRBD1 (6 bases). CDR1 MGHRA and CDR2 YSYEKL come from the germline V gene. Trimming removed 4 bases at V and 4 bases at J, with 8 bases between. This CDR3 is 14 amino acids long. The CDR3 is CASSRGTGANVLTF. DNA for the CDR3: TGCGCCAGCAGCCGGGGGACAGGGGCCAACGTCCTGACTTTC.

The chain combines TRBV5-4 with TRBJ2-2, with D possibly matching TRBD2 (5 bases). There are 15 residues in the CDR3. Germline loops: CDR1 SGHNT, CDR2 YYREEE (reference sequence). V lost 1 base and J lost 4, with 11 bases in between. DNA for the CDR3: TGTGCCAGCAGCTTGTCGGGGATCGTCACCGGGGAGCTGTTTTTT. As protein: CASSLSGIVTGELFF.

This rearrangement joins TRBV5-6 to TRBJ1-1; TRBD1 might be the D (5 bases). The CDR3 extends over 15 amino acids. V was cut by 4 bases and J by 4 bases, with 17 bases left in between. Germline V gives CDR1 SGHDT, CDR2 YYEEEE. As DNA, the CDR3 is TGTGCCAGCAGCCCAGGGTCCCTATGGAGCACTGAAGCTTTCTTT. It codes for CASSPGSLWSTEAFF.

In its sample, this clone was seen a few times. The chain uses TRBV21-1 and TRBJ2-4; TRBD1, the D gene given by the table, was not confirmed from the DNA. TRBV21-1 is given as a pseudogene. The CDR3 extends over 17 amino acids. Here the CDR3 DNA reads TGTGCCAGCAGCAAAAGGGCGGGGGACAGGAGCAGACCCATTCAGTACTTC. Residues: CASSKRAGDRSRPIQYF.

The chain combines TRBV6-2 or TRBV6-3 with TRBJ2-1; no reliable D call. The CDR3 runs 19 residues. The V and J ends lost 2 bases and 0 bases respectively, with 20 bases between them. CDR1 MNHEY and CDR2 SVGEGT come from the germline V gene. Here the CDR3 reads CASSYHSRYSPSSYNEQFF. CDR3 nucleotides: TGTGCCAGCAGTTACCACTCGCGATATAGCCCTAGCTCCTACAATGAGCAGTTCTTC.

This sequence joins TRBV30 and TRBJ1-1, with TRBD1 identical over 8 bases. V lost 0 bases and J lost 10; bases outside the gene matches: 1. Looked up from germline, CDR1 is GTSNPN and CDR2 is SVGIG (reference sequence). The CDR3 has 11 amino acids. CDR3 DNA: TGTGCCTGGAGTGTACAGGGGGGAGCTTTCTTT. Its protein product is CAWSVQGGAFF.

This chain joins TRBV28 and TRBJ2-2; D remains unclear. Trimming removed 6 bases from V and 4 bases from J, with 3 bases in between. The CDR3 totals 11 residues. CDR1 and CDR2 (germline): MDHEN, SYDVKM. CDR3 in amino acids: CASSLTGELFF. Written as DNA, the CDR3 is TGTGCCAGCAGCCTCACCGGGGAGCTGTTTTTT.

The chain couples TRBV24-1 to TRBJ2-1, with a tentative D call TRBD1 (5 bases). Germline assignment: CDR1 KGHDR and CDR2 SFDVKD. Between the trimmed V and J ends, which lost 4 bases and 3 bases, there was a span of 12 bases. This CDR3 region has 15 residues. Written as DNA, the CDR3 is TGTGCCACCAGTGACTCAGGGAACCTCTACAATGAGCAGTTCTTC. Translating gives CATSDSGNLYNEQFF.

This sequence joins TRBV15 and TRBJ1-5; the match to TRBD1 covers 7 bases. The CDR3 length is 16 residues. Looked up from germline, CDR1 is LNHNV and CDR2 is YYDKDF (reference sequence). V shed 0 bases and J 3 bases; nucleotides not matched to a gene: 5. The CDR3 DNA is TGTGCCACCAGCAGAGAAGGGGGCGATGACAATCAGCCCCAGCATTTT. It specifies CATSREGGDDNQPQHF.

This clone was seen only once. One end of the junction varies from germline; a read error may be responsible. The rearrangement uses TRBV10-2 and TRBJ1-2; D possibly corresponds to TRBD1 (5 bases). There are 10 residues in the CDR3. Per the germline V gene, CDR1 is WSHSY and CDR2 is SAAADI. The CDR3 sequence is CASSDGAAHF. The CDR3 DNA sequence: TGCGCCAGCAGTGATGGGGCAGCCCACTTC.

The chain carries TRBV3-1 (or the pseudogene TRBV3-2) and TRBJ1-4; D is ambiguous. V shed 4 bases and J shed 6 bases, with 9 bases lying between them. The length of the CDR3 is 13 residues. Germline assignment: CDR1 LGHDT and CDR2 YNNKEL (reference sequence). Here the CDR3 DNA reads TGTGCCAGCAGCCGAGGTACTGATGAAAAACTGTTTTTT. Translation gives CASSRGTDEKLFF.

The rearrangement joins TRBV28 to TRBJ2-7, with 11 nucleotides matching TRBD2. This CDR3 is built from 15 residues. Germline V gene lookup returns CDR1 MDHEN and CDR2 SYDVKM. Losses at the gene ends were 5 bases for V and 0 bases for J; bases not matched to a gene: 3. The CDR3 region is CASSIAGGDSYEQYF. The CDR3 DNA reads as TGTGCCAGCAGTATAGCGGGAGGGGACTCCTACGAGCAGTACTTC.

To note about this clone: This sample includes further DNA sequences coding for the same CDR3. This chain uses TRBV24-1 with TRBJ2-3; D call uncertain. V was trimmed by 4 bases and J by 0 bases, leaving 4 bases between them. The CDR3 loop spans 13 amino acids. Germline lookup yields CDR1 KGHDR and CDR2 SFDVKD. DNA of the CDR3: TGTGCCACCAGTGACCCAAGCACAGATACGCAGTATTTT. Encoded protein: CATSDPSTDTQYF.

The J gene is TRBJ1-4, the V gene TRBV24-1; D not certain. CDR3 length equals 17 residues. From germline, CDR1 is KGHDR and CDR2 SFDVKD. V was trimmed by 7 bases and J by 2 bases, leaving 19 bases between them. CDR3 bases: TGTGCCACCAGCTCTACGGAGGAACATAGTACTAATGAAAAACTGTTTTTT. Its translation: CATSSTEEHSTNEKLFF.

The CDR3 bases are TGTGCCAGCAGTTTACGCGGTTTGAGCACTGAAGCTTTCTTT. This gives the protein CASSLRGLSTEAFF. The J gene is TRBJ1-1, the V gene TRBV28; no clear D gene. Germline values: CDR1 MDHEN, CDR2 SYDVKM. The ends were cut back, 2 bases at V and 4 bases at J, with 11 bases in the middle. The CDR3 extends over 14 amino acids.

The rearrangement links TRBV28 to TRBJ1-5; D gene ambiguous. The CDR3 covers 12 residues. Germline CDR1 MDHEN, CDR2 SYDVKM. The V end was cut by 2 bases, the J end by 6 bases, with 5 bases between. The CDR3 DNA sequence: TGTGCCAGCAGTTTAGCAGTTCAGCCCCAGCATTTT. Its translation: CASSLAVQPQHF.

The CDR3 coding sequence is TGTGCTAGTGGTTGGACCCTAGCGGGAATCACAGATACGCAGTATTTT. As protein: CASGWTLAGITDTQYF. V is TRBV12-5 and J is TRBJ2-3; 9 nucleotides match TRBD2. CDR1 and CDR2 from the germline V gene are LGHNT and FRNRAP. V shed 4 bases and J 2 bases; nucleotides not matched to a gene: 7. The CDR3 is made up of 16 amino acids.

V is TRBV27 and J is TRBJ1-5, with a weak D call TRBD1 (5 bases). The CDR3 covers 14 residues. CDR1 is MNHEY and CDR2 is SMNVEV in the germline V gene (reference sequence). V was shortened by 3 bases and J by 2 bases, with 8 bases between the two germline ends. The CDR3 here is CASSFTGGNQPQHF. CDR3 DNA sequence: TGTGCCAGCAGTTTTACAGGAGGCAATCAGCCCCAGCATTTT.

The CDR3 DNA is TGTGCCAGCAGCTTAGGGACAGGGGGCAACGAGCAGTACTTC. It encodes CASSLGTGGNEQYF. The rearrangement links TRBV11-2 to TRBJ2-7; 11 nucleotides match TRBD1. This CDR3 has 14 amino acids. Per the germline V gene, CDR1 is SGHAT and CDR2 is FQNNGV. V lost 1 base and J lost 5; bases outside the gene matches: 1.